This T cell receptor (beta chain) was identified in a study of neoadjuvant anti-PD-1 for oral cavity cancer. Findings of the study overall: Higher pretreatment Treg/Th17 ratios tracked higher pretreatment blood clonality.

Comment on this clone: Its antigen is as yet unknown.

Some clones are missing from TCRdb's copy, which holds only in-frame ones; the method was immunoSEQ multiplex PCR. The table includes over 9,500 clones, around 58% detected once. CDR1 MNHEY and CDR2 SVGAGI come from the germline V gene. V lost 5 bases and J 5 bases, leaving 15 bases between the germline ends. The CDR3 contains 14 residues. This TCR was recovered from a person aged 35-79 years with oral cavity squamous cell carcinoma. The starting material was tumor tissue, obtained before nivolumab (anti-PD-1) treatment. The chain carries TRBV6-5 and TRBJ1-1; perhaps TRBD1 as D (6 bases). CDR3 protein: CASSANRESTEAFF. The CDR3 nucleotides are TGTGCCAGCAGTGCGAACAGGGAAAGTACTGAAGCTTTCTTT.